This T cell receptor (beta chain) was recorded in a study of regulatory T cells in long-lasting Graves disease. This clonotype was seen ten or more times. Documented time point: newly diagnosed GD, antithyroid drugs for less than 3 months. The TCR library was made from RNA that had been extracted from PBMCs in TRIzol. Arm-PCR with iRepertoire HTBI primers amplified the CDR3 regions for these TCR beta libraries. From the multiplex PCR reads, TCRdb called clonotypes with MiXCR, one entry per CDR3 protein. The sample records 350,000 to 400,000 distinct CDR3 sequences, 15% to 17% being singletons. The receptor was isolated from a female donor with Graves disease. This sample comprised peripheral blood mononuclear cells (PBMCs), obtained at new diagnosis, from a patient treated with antithyroid drugs.

The CDR3 region is CASSRSSAGYEQFF. Here the CDR3 DNA reads TGTGCCAGCAGCCGATCGTCGGCAGGGTACGAGCAGTTCTTC. J is TRBJ2-1 and V is TRBV7-9; TRBD1 might be the D (5 bases). The V end lost 5 bases, the J end lost 10 bases, and 18 bases lay between the germline ends. Germline V gene sequence: CDR1 SEHNR, CDR2 FQNEAQ (reference sequence). This CDR3 comprises 14 residues.